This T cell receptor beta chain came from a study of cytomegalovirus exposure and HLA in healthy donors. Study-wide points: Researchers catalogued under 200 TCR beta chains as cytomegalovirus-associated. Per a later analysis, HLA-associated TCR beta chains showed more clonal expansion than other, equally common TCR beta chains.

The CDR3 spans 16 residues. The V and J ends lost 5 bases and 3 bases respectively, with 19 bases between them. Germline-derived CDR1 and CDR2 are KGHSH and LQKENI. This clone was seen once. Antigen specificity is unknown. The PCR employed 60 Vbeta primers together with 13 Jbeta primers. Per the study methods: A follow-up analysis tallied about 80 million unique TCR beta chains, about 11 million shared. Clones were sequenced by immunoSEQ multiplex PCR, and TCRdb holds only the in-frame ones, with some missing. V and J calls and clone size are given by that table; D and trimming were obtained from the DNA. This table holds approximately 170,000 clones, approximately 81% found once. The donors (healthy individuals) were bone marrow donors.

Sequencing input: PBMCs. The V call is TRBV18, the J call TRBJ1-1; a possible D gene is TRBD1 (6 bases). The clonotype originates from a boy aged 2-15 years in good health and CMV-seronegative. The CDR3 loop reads CASSSKGQGPYTEAFF. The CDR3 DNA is TGTGCCAGCTCATCTAAGGGGCAGGGGCCGTACACTGAAGCTTTCTTT.